What follows is one TCR beta chain and its context. The sample belongs to a study of blood T cell repertoires in COVID-19. Study information: From T cells, B-cell-depleted T cells, or PBMCs came the material, which was cDNA or gDNA.

The CDR3 is made up of 14 amino acids. V lost 5 bases, J lost 0 bases, and 4 bases stayed unmatched. CDR1 is MDHEN and CDR2 is SYDVKM in the germline V gene. Authors' analysis steps: Amplified reference gene primers provided the basis for estimating nucleated cell counts. Here immunoSEQ multiplex PCR was the method, and the copy in TCRdb shows in-frame clones only, minus some. That table supplies the V and J calls and clone size; D and trimming were determined from the DNA. Seen here are some 33,000 clones, approximately 85% observed once, and the top ten hold roughly 7%. This clonotype was sampled from a human donor in a cohort sampled during active COVID-19. The chain uses TRBV28 and TRBJ2-7; TRBD1 aligns across 7 bases. The sample consisted of peripheral blood. In nucleotides, the CDR3 is TGTGCCAGCAGTGTTGGGGACAGCTCCTACGAGCAGTACTTC. This gives the protein CASSVGDSSYEQYF.